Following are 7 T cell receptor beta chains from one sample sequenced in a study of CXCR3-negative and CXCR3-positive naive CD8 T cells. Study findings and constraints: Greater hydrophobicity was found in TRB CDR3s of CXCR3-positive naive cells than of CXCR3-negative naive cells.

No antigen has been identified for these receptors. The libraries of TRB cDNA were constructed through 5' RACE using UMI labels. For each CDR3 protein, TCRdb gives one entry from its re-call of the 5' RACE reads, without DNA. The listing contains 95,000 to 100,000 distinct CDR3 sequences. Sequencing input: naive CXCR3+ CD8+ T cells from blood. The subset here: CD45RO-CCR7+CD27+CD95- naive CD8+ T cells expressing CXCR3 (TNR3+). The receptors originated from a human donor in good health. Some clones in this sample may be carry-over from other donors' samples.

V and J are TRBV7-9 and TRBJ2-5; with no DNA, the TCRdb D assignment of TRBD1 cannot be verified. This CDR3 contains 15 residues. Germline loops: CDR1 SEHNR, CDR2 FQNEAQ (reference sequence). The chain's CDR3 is CASSLRQGKRETQYF.

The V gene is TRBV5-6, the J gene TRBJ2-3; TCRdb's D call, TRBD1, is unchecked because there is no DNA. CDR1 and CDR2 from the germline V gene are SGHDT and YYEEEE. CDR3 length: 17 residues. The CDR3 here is CASSWAQDQGFADTQYF.

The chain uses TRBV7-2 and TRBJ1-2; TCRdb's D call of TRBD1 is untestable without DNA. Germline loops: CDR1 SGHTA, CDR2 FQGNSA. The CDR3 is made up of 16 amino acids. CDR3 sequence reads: CASSLASGTENYGYTF.

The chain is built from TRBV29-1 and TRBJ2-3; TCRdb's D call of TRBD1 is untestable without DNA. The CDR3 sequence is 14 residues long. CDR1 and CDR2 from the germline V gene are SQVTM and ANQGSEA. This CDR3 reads CSARDRDYTDTQYF.

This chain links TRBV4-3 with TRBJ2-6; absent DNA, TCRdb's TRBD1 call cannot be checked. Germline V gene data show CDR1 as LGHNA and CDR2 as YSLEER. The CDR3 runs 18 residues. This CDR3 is CASSQVSTGYSGANVLTF.

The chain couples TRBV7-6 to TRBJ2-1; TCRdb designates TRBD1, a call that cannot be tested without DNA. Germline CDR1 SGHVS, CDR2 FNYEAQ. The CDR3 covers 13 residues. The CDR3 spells CASSLGGGREQFF.

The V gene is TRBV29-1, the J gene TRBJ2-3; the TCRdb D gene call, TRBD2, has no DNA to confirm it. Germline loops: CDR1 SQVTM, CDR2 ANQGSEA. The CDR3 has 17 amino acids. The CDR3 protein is CSAFLAGGRSETDTQYF.